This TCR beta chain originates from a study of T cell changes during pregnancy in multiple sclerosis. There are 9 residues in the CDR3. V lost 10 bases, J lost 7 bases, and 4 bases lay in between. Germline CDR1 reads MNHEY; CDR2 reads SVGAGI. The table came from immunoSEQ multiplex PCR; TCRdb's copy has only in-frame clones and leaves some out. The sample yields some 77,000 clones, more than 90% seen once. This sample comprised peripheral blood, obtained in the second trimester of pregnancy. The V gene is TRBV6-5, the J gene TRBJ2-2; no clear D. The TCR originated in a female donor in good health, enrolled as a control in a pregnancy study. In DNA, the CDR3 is TGTGCCATTTACGGGGAGCTGTTTTTT. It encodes CAIYGELFF.